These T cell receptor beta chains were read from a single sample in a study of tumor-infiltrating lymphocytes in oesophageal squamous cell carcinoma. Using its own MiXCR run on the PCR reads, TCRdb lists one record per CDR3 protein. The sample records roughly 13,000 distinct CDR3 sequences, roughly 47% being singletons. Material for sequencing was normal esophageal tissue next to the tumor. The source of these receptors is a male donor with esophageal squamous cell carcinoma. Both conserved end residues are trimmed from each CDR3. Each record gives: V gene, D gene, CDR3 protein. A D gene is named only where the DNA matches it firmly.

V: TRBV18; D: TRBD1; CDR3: ASSQGTGGTEAF
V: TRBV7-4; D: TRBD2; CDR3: ASRGTSGKGNSYNEQF
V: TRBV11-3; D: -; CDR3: ASSLDPQDGAYEQY
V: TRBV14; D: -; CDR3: ASSYLYNGQF
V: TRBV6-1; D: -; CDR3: ASSSLTYEQY
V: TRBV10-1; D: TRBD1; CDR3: ASSENWGTGSYNEQF
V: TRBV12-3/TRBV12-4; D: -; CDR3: ASSFPTHEAF
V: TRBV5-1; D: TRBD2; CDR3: ASFITGGNEQF
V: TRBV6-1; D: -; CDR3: ASSEKLGGEGTDTQY
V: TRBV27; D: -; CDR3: ASSPYTISNYGYT
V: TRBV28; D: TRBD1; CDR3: ASSSPGQSRPYEQY
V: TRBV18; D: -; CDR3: ASSPGSVDIQY
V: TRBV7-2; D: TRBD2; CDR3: ASSRGGEQY
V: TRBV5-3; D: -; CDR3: ASSLEPGVSPKNIQY
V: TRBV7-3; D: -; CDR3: ASSGSGTHTSGANVLT
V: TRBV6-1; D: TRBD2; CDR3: ASSEGFLAGGPRETQY
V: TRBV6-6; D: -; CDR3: ASSSGTTQY
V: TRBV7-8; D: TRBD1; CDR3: ASSLRDSHSGANVLT
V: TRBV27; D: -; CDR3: ASSLQGSGNIQY
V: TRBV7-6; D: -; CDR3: ASSSNRRLGTYEQY
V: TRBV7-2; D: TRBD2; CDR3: ASSSIFGGRAGGVYNEQF
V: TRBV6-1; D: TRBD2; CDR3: ASKPRAGGLTDTQY
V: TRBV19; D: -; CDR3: ASSRDRTEAF
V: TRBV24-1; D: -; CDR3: ATSDLRGSGANVLT
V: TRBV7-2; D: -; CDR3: ASSLDPGFYNSPLH
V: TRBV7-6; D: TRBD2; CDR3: ASSLRGGLADLYEQY
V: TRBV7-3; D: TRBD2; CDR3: ASSLMGGLAQY
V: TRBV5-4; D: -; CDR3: ASRSSGTSTDTQY
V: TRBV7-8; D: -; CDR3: ASSLMDRTDTQY
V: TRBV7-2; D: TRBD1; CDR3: ASSPRTGGPDTQY
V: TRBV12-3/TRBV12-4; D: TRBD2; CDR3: ASSSGGALNIQY
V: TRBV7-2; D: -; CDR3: ASSSGISLYEQY
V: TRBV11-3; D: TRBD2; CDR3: ASNSGGMDEQF
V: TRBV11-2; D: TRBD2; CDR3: ASSRRTSGNKETQY
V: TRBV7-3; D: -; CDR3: ASSSRRAGSTDTQY
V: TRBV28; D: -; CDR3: ASSLGRTASTDTQY